The 20 T cell receptor beta chains below all came from one sample that was sequenced in a study of shared clonotypes between healthy human individuals. Sequencing used immunoSEQ multiplex PCR; TCRdb keeps in-frame clones, though not all of them. The table includes 2.5 million or so clones, around nine tenths detected once. The sample comprised naive CD4+ T cells sorted from blood. As to subset: CD45RA+ positively selected. These receptors were collected from a man in his late teens or twenties in good health.

The gene calls are TRBV5-1 and TRBJ1-6, with D unresolved. The germline gives CDR1 SGHRS, CDR2 YFSETQ. This CDR3 region has 18 residues. Trimming took off 2 bases at V and 0 bases at J, with 15 bases between the two ends. The CDR3, as DNA: TGCGCCAGCAGCTTCATAACGGCCGCGAGCTCCTATAATTCACCCCTCCACTTT. Protein product: CASSFITAASSYNSPLHF.

The rearrangement links TRBV28 to TRBJ2-2; D might be TRBD1 (5 bases). Germline V gives CDR1 MDHEN, CDR2 SYDVKM. The CDR3 contains 14 residues. Trimming left V 6 bases short and J 7 bases short, with 15 bases between. The CDR3 sequence is CASRLPRASGELFF. DNA of the CDR3: TGTGCCAGCAGACTACCCAGGGCAAGCGGGGAGCTGTTTTTT. Complete variable domain (other parts from reference TRBV28 and TRBJ2-2): DVKVTQSSRYLVKRTGEKVFLECVQDMDHENMFWYRQDPGLGLRLIYFSYDVKMKEKGDIPEGYSVSREKKERFSLILESASTNQTSMYLCASRLPRASGELFFGEGSRLTVL.

The rearrangement links TRBV19 to TRBJ2-4; TRBD2 is a possible D gene (7 bases). CDR3 length: 18 amino acids. V gave up 4 bases and J gave up 2 bases, with 21 bases separating them. Per germline, CDR1 LNHDA and CDR2 SQIVND (reference sequence). CDR3 bases: TGTGCCAGTAGTACCATTACAAGGGGGGGCGCATCCAAAAACATTCAGTACTTC. Its protein is CASSTITRGGASKNIQYF.

The CDR3 protein is CASFETDSYEQYF. The DNA for the CDR3 is TGTGCCAGCTTCGAGACAGACTCCTACGAGCAGTACTTC. The V call is TRBV18, the J call TRBJ2-7; perhaps TRBD1 as D (5 bases). CDR3 length: 13 amino acids. The V end lost 7 bases, the J end lost 0 bases, and 10 bases lay between the germline ends. Germline CDR1 reads KGHSH; CDR2 reads LQKENI. Full variable domain (outside the CDR3, taken from reference TRBV18 and TRBJ2-7): NAGVMQNPRHLVRRRGQEARLRCSPMKGHSHVYWYRQLPEEGLKFMVYLQKENIIDESGMPKERFSAEFPKEGPSILRIQQVVRGDSAAYFCASFETDSYEQYFGPGTRLTVT.

The CDR3 here is CASSSYRGYEQYF. The DNA for the CDR3 is TGTGCCAGCAGCTCTTACAGGGGCTACGAGCAGTACTTC. J is TRBJ2-7 and V is TRBV7-2; 7 nucleotides match TRBD1. The V and J ends lost 4 bases and 3 bases, in that order; junction bases with no gene match: 3. This CDR3 has 13 residues. The germline gives CDR1 SGHTA, CDR2 FQGNSA.

In its sample, this clone was seen once. CDR3 nucleotide sequence: TGTGCCAGTAGAACCGGACAGGGATACTATGGCTACACCTTC. Residues: CASRTGQGYYGYTF. V gene TRBV19 combines with J gene TRBJ1-2; 8 bases are shared with TRBD1. Per the germline V gene, CDR1 is LNHDA and CDR2 is SQIVND (reference sequence). The V and J ends lost 6 bases and 3 bases, in that order; junction bases with no gene match: 6. The CDR3 runs to 14 residues.

The chain has TRBV6-5 and TRBJ2-7, with 7 bases lining up with TRBD1. Germline V lookup: CDR1 MNHEY, CDR2 SVGAGI. Losses at the gene ends were 2 bases for V and 2 bases for J; bases not matched to a gene: 9. CDR3 length: 16 amino acids. The CDR3 region is CASSYGEGAYPYEQYF. In DNA form, the CDR3 reads TGTGCCAGCAGTTACGGAGAGGGGGCGTACCCCTACGAGCAGTACTTC.

This chain uses TRBV10-3 with TRBJ2-7; 7 nucleotides agree with TRBD2. Germline V gene data show CDR1 as ENHRY and CDR2 as SYGVKD. V was pared by 4 bases and J by 2 bases, with 8 bases of the junction left unmatched. CDR3 length: 15 amino acids. The CDR3 loop is CAISAGGTFTYEQYF. CDR3 DNA sequence: TGTGCCATCAGTGCCGGGGGGACTTTCACCTACGAGCAGTACTTC.

A remark on this clone: Distinct nucleotide sequences in the sample also encode this CDR3. The rearrangement uses TRBV11-2 and TRBJ2-5; D is unresolved. Germline V CDR1 and CDR2: SGHAT, FQNNGV. The germline V and J ends were trimmed by 3 bases and 2 bases, with 7 bases remaining between them. The CDR3 runs 13 residues. CDR3 DNA: TGTGCCAGCAGCTTCGGGCAGCAAGAGACCCAGTACTTC. It translates to CASSFGQQETQYF.

The chain is built from TRBV14 and TRBJ1-1; D gene ambiguous. The V gene's germline CDR1 is SGHDN and CDR2 FVKESK. Between the trimmed V and J ends, which lost 6 bases and 0 bases, there was a span of 14 bases. The CDR3 covers 15 residues. Here the CDR3 DNA reads TGTGCCAGCAGTCCTTCTTGGGTCTTGAACACTGAAGCTTTCTTT. Translating gives CASSPSWVLNTEAFF.

The chain combines TRBV4-2 with TRBJ2-5; D is possibly TRBD1 or TRBD2 (5 bases each). This CDR3 spans 14 amino acids. Germline V gene lookup returns CDR1 LGHNA and CDR2 YNFKEQ. The germline V and J ends were trimmed by 4 bases and 1 base, with 10 bases remaining between them. In DNA, the CDR3 is TGTGCCAGCAGCCCGGTTGGGGGCCAAGAGACCCAGTACTTC. Translation: CASSPVGGQETQYF.

A note on this clone: Relative to the germline gene, one junction end is altered; a read error may explain this. The V gene is TRBV5-4, the J gene TRBJ2-2; 7 nucleotides line up with TRBD1. CDR1 is SGHNT, CDR2 YYREEE, per germline (reference sequence). This CDR3 is built from 13 residues. CDR3 sequence reads: CARAEQGRRGAVF. CDR3 DNA sequence: TGTGCCAGGGCCGAACAGGGGAGACGGGGAGCTGTTTTT.

The rearrangement joins TRBV11-2 to TRBJ1-6; tentatively, D is TRBD1 (6 bases). The V end was cut by 3 bases, the J end by 9 bases, with 15 bases between. There are 15 residues in the CDR3. The germline gives CDR1 SGHAT, CDR2 FQNNGV. CDR3 DNA: TGTGCCAGCAGCTTGGGAACAGGGCAGGGTTCACCCCTCCACTTT. Amino acids: CASSLGTGQGSPLHF.

V gene TRBV5-4 combines with J gene TRBJ2-3; either TRBD1 or TRBD2 may supply D (6 bases each). The CDR3 loop spans 17 amino acids. Germline V CDR1 and CDR2: SGHNT, YYREEE (reference sequence). V lost 3 bases and J 0 bases, leaving 17 bases between the germline ends. CDR3 coding DNA: TGTGCCAGCAGCTCCCCTCTTTCGGGGGCCAGCACAGATACGCAGTATTTT. Translating it yields CASSSPLSGASTDTQYF.

CDR3 in DNA: TGCGCCAGCAGCTCCTCGCCGGGACTAGCGGGAGAAAAAAACATTCAGTACTTC. Its protein is CASSSSPGLAGEKNIQYF. This chain joins TRBV5-1 and TRBJ2-4; 14 bases match TRBD2. J lost 4 bases, V lost 3 bases, and 9 bases had no gene match. This CDR3 comprises 18 residues. Germline V gives CDR1 SGHRS, CDR2 YFSETQ.

This chain links TRBV5-1 with TRBJ1-6; 8 bases are a match to TRBD1. The germline CDR1 and CDR2 sequences are SGHRS and YFSETQ. J gave up 7 bases and V 4 bases, and 10 bases lay outside the gene matches. The CDR3 runs 16 residues. The CDR3 spells CASSPGQGGGNSPLHF. CDR3 coding DNA: TGCGCCAGCAGCCCCGGACAGGGAGGCGGGAATTCACCCCTCCACTTT.

In its sample, this clone was seen a few times. The CDR3 here is CASSLGSAGGNTIYF. CDR3 sequence (DNA): TGCGCCAGCAGCTTGGGGAGCGCGGGAGGAAACACCATATATTTT. This chain joins TRBV5-1 and TRBJ1-3; the D is unclear. CDR3 length equals 15 residues. V was cut by 0 bases and J by 4 bases, with 11 bases left in between. Germline V gene sequence: CDR1 SGHRS, CDR2 YFSETQ. The full variable domain, with the rest looked up from reference TRBV5-1 and TRBJ1-3, is KAGVTQTPRYLIKTRGQQVTLSCSPISGHRSVSWYQQTPGQGLQFLFEYFSETQRNKGNFPGRFSGRQFSNSRSEMNVSTLELGDSALYLCASSLGSAGGNTIYFGEGSWLTVV.

This chain uses TRBV5-8 with TRBJ1-2; D is unclear. This CDR3 has 11 amino acids. Per the germline V gene, CDR1 is SGHTS and CDR2 is YDEGEE. The V end lost 0 bases, the J end lost 7 bases, and 4 bases lay between the germline ends. The CDR3 DNA sequence: TGTGCCAGCAGCTTGGTGTCTGGCTACACCTTC. Amino acids: CASSLVSGYTF. Based on the CDR3 plus reference TRBV5-8 and TRBJ1-2, the full variable domain is EAGVTQSPTHLIKTRGQQATLRCSPISGHTSVYWYQQALGLGLQFLLWYDEGEERNRGNFPPRFSGRQFPNYSSELNVNALELEDSALYLCASSLVSGYTFGSGTRLTVV.

The chain has TRBV25-1 and TRBJ1-2; no clear D. The germline CDR1 and CDR2 sequences are MGHDK and SYGVNS. The V and J ends lost 2 bases and 4 bases respectively, with 11 bases between them. The CDR3 runs to 14 residues. For the CDR3, the DNA is TGTGCCAGCAGTGAAAGCAGCAGAGTCTATGGCTACACCTTC. Its translation is CASSESSRVYGYTF.

Here the CDR3 DNA reads TGTGCCAGCAGTTCCCCCGGGACAGTACTTTCTGGAAACACCATATATTTT. Translated: CASSSPGTVLSGNTIYF. This rearrangement joins TRBV28 to TRBJ1-3; TRBD1 aligns across 7 bases. CDR3 length equals 17 residues. V shed 4 bases and J 1 base; nucleotides not matched to a gene: 10. Looked up from germline, CDR1 is MDHEN and CDR2 is SYDVKM.